This entry features one TCR beta chain sequence. Its specificity is unknown. This specimen comes from a study of cytomegalovirus exposure and HLA in healthy donors. PCR amplification relied on 60 Vbeta primers (plus 13 Jbeta primers). Using immunoSEQ multiplex PCR, the repertoire was profiled, and TCRdb retains in-frame clones only, with some absent. This sample carries 130,000 to 150,000 clones, with approximately 0.88% going to the ten biggest clones. Broader study findings: Per a prior analysis, the majority of TCR beta V segments were productive roughly 90% or roughly 30% of the time.

At sampling all donors were nominally healthy, likely with unrecorded immune exposures. This clonotype originated in a male donor in good health and CMV-seronegative. Sequenced sample: PBMCs.

The CDR3 spells CASRGQAYYEQYF. The DNA of the CDR3 is TGTGCCAGCAGGGGACAGGCCTACTACGAGCAGTACTTC. This rearrangement joins TRBV28 to TRBJ2-7, with 8 bases that match TRBD1. V was clipped by 6 bases and J by 3 bases; unmatched bases: 4. The CDR3 extends over 13 amino acids. Germline CDR1 and CDR2: MDHEN and SYDVKM.